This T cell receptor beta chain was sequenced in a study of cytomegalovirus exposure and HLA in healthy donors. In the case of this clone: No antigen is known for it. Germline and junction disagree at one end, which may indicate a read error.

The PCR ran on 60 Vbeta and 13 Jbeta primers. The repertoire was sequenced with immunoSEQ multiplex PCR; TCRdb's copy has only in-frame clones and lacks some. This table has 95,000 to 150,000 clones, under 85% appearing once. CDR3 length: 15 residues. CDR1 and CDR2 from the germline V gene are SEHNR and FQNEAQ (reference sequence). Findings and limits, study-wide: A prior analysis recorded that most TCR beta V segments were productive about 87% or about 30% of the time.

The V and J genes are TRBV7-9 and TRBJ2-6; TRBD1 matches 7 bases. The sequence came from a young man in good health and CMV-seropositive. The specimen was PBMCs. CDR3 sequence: CANSPQGDGANGLTF. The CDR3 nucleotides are TGTGCCAACAGCCCCCAGGGGGACGGGGCCAACGGCCTGACTTTC.